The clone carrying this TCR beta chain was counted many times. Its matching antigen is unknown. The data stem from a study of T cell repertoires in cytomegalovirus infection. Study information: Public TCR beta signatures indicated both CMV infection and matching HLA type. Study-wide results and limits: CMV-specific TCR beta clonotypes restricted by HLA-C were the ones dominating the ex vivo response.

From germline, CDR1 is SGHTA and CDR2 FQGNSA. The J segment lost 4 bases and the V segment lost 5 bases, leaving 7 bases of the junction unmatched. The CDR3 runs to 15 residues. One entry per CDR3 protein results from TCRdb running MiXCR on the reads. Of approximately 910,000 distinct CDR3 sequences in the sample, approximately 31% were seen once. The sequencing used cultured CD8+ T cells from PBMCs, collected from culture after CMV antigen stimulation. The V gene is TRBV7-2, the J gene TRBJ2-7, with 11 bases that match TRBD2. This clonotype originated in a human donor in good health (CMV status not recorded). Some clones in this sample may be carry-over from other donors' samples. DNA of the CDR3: TGTGCCAGCAGCACCTGGGGGACTAGCGGATACGAGCAGTACGTC. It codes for CASSTWGTSGYEQYV.